Below, 3 T cell receptor beta chains from the same sample are listed, as sequenced in a study of T cells of healthy individuals. TCRdb called the 5' RACE reads again in MiXCR, with one record for every CDR3 protein. Of about 82,000 distinct CDR3 sequences detected, roughly 5% appear once; the ten largest clones hold about 7.5%. These receptors were taken from a female donor in good health.

The sample holds many counts of this clonotype. This chain uses TRBV7-6 with TRBJ2-7, with D possibly being TRBD2 (6 bases). Trimming took off 3 bases at V and 1 base at J, with 7 bases between the two ends. This CDR3 has 13 residues. The germline V gene encodes CDR1 SGHVS and CDR2 FNYEAQ. CDR3 DNA: TGTGCCAGCAGCTTTAGCGGTTCCTACGAGCAGTACTTC. Translated, it gives CASSFSGSYEQYF.

As to this clonotype: Since a much larger clone is just one base distant, this may be a read error. The rearrangement joins TRBV5-6 to TRBJ1-1; D is unclear. The CDR3 contains 14 residues. The germline V gene has CDR1 SGHDT and CDR2 YYEEEE. As DNA, the CDR3 is TGTGACAGCAGCTTGGTTTCAAGGAACACTGAAGCTTTCTTT. Translating gives CDSSLVSRNTEAFF.

This clonotype came up many times. The chain combines TRBV6-2 or TRBV6-3 with TRBJ2-1, with D possibly being TRBD2 (6 bases). V was pared by 4 bases and J by 1 base, with 20 bases between. The germline CDR1 and CDR2 sequences are MNHEY and SVGEGT. This CDR3 spans 18 amino acids. The CDR3 region is CASSLGPRLVGSYNEQFF. Written as DNA, the CDR3 is TGTGCCAGCAGTTTAGGCCCCCGACTAGTTGGGTCCTACAATGAGCAGTTCTTC.